A selection of T cell receptor beta chains follows, all from one sample in a study of response to subunit inactivated influenza vaccine. TCRdb reanalysed the RT-PCR reads using MiXCR and keeps one entry per CDR3 protein. The table records more than 700,000 distinct CDR3 sequences, 21% of them present only once. The sample here was PBMCs from blood, taken more than 4 days after vaccination. These TCRs come from a man between 50 and 59 years old who received an inactivated influenza vaccine. CDR3s include the opening cysteine and the closing phenylalanine or tryptophan. A D gene is named only where the DNA matches it firmly. Clone size is given for some rows only: seen once, a few or many times, or a class if the clone is expanded.

J gene	V gene	clone size	D gene	CDR3 protein	CDR3 DNA
TRBJ2-3	TRBV4-1	-	TRBD2	CASSQEERGGLADTQYF	TGCGCCAGCAGCCAAGAAGAGCGGGGGGGCTTGGCAGATACGCAGTATTTT
TRBJ2-1	TRBV29-1	once	-	CSVVFDRPHEQFF	TGCAGCGTTGTCTTTGACCGACCCCATGAGCAGTTCTTC
TRBJ1-5	TRBV7-2	many	-	CASSLKVNQPQHF	TGTGCCAGCAGCTTAAAAGTTAATCAGCCCCAGCATTTT
TRBJ2-1	TRBV15	few	TRBD2	CATGAGGPYEQFF	TGTGCCACCGGGGCGGGAGGGCCTTATGAGCAGTTCTTC
TRBJ2-3	TRBV20-1	few	-	CSARGLSGLASSTDTQYF	TGCAGTGCTAGAGGCTTGAGTGGTCTAGCCTCTAGCACAGATACGCAGTATTTT
TRBJ2-7	TRBV4-2	few	TRBD2	CASSHPGTSGRAYEQYF	TGTGCCAGCAGCCACCCCGGGACTAGCGGGAGGGCCTACGAGCAGTACTTC
TRBJ2-1	TRBV27	-	TRBD2	CASSVTSGRAFEQFF	TGTGCCAGCAGTGTGACTAGCGGGAGGGCCTTTGAGCAGTTCTTC
TRBJ2-7	TRBV6-2/TRBV6-3	-	-	CASSYDTLLPSYEQYF	TGTGCCAGCAGTTACGACACCCTTCTCCCTTCCTACGAGCAGTACTTC
TRBJ2-3	TRBV20-1	few	-	CSARDYTDTQYF	TGCAGTGCTAGGGACTACACAGATACGCAGTATTTT
TRBJ2-2	TRBV28	few	-	CASSLLVRAGSGELFF	TGTGCCAGCAGTTTATTAGTCCGGGCTGGATCCGGGGAGCTGTTTTTT
TRBJ2-1	TRBV6-6	few	TRBD2	CASRREVNEQFF	TGTGCCAGCAGGCGGGAGGTCAATGAGCAGTTCTTC
TRBJ2-7	TRBV3-1	-	-	CATSPLSGSTYEQYF	TGTGCCACCAGCCCACTCAGCGGCTCCACCTACGAGCAGTACTTC
TRBJ2-1	TRBV3-1	-	-	CASSQERLLKYNNEQFF	TGTGCCAGCAGCCAAGAACGCCTACTAAAATACAACAATGAGCAGTTCTTC
TRBJ2-1	TRBV28	-	-	CASLGRGHNEQFF	TGTGCCAGCCTGGGGAGAGGACACAATGAGCAGTTCTTC
TRBJ2-2	TRBV9	few	-	CASSVGHRVGGELFF	TGTGCCAGCAGCGTAGGTCACAGGGTAGGAGGGGAGCTGTTTTTT
TRBJ2-7	TRBV4-3	-	-	CASSQGGGHGYEQYF	TGCGCCAGCAGCCAAGGGGGCGGTCATGGCTACGAGCAGTACTTC
TRBJ2-5	TRBV15	-	-	CATSRGLGRDGETQYF	TGTGCCACCAGCAGGGGCTTGGGCAGGGACGGAGAGACCCAGTACTTC
TRBJ2-5	TRBV4-1	-	-	CASSQGSGIGFQETQYF	TGCGCCAGCAGCCAAGGGTCTGGAATAGGGTTCCAAGAGACCCAGTACTTC
TRBJ2-7	TRBV15	few	TRBD2	CATSTGLAGLIYEQYF	TGTGCCACCAGCACTGGACTAGCGGGTCTTATCTACGAGCAGTACTTC
TRBJ2-1	TRBV6-5	-	TRBD1	CASSYAGQGYNEQFF	TGTGCCAGCAGTTACGCGGGACAGGGGTACAATGAGCAGTTCTTC
TRBJ2-7	TRBV7-8	-	-	CASSNPRGKGNEQYF	TGTGCCAGCAGCAACCCCAGGGGAAAAGGGAACGAGCAGTACTTC
TRBJ1-4	TRBV4-3	-	-	CASSQEYGPDNEKLFF	TGCGCCAGCAGCCAAGAATACGGTCCTGATAATGAAAAACTGTTTTTT
TRBJ2-7	TRBV27	few	-	CASSPAQGGYEQYF	TGTGCCAGCAGCCCAGCTCAGGGCGGGTACGAGCAGTACTTC
TRBJ1-2	TRBV5-1	few	TRBD1	CASSTGQGARGYTF	TGCGCCAGCAGCACAGGACAGGGGGCACGGGGCTACACCTTC
TRBJ2-5	TRBV24-1	-	-	CATSGDKKQETQYF	TGTGCCACCAGTGGCGACAAAAAACAAGAGACCCAGTACTTC
TRBJ1-2	TRBV6-1	-	-	CASSIGIFDYGYTF	TGTGCCAGCAGTATAGGGATATTCGACTATGGCTACACCTTC
TRBJ2-7	TRBV20-1	-	-	CSATDGTVSSYEQYF	TGCAGTGCTACCGATGGGACGGTGAGCTCGTACGAGCAGTACTTC
TRBJ2-3	TRBV6-2/TRBV6-3	-	TRBD2	CASLSDSGRAQQYF	TGTGCCAGCCTTTCGGATAGCGGGAGGGCCCAGCAGTATTTT
TRBJ2-7	TRBV2	few	-	CASSVGPEQYF	TGTGCCAGCAGTGTGGGTCCCGAGCAGTACTTC
TRBJ2-3	TRBV15	few	-	CATSRTAGTDTQYF	TGTGCCACCAGCAGGACAGCCGGCACAGATACGCAGTATTTT
TRBJ1-5	TRBV20-1	few	-	CSARGTDYSNQPQHF	TGCAGTGCTAGAGGTACGGACTATAGCAATCAGCCCCAGCATTTT
TRBJ2-2	TRBV12-3/TRBV12-4	-	TRBD1	CASRSGQGANGELFF	TGTGCCAGCAGGTCCGGACAGGGGGCAAACGGGGAGCTGTTTTTT
TRBJ2-4	TRBV15	-	-	CATSRYRERENIQYF	TGTGCCACCAGCAGATATCGGGAGAGAGAAAACATTCAGTACTTC
TRBJ2-3	TRBV24-1	few	TRBD2	CATSKNSGRAVDTQYF	TGTGCCACCAGTAAAAATAGCGGGAGGGCCGTAGATACGCAGTATTTT
TRBJ2-5	TRBV5-1	-	-	CASSLVGRSGETQYF	TGCGCCAGCAGCTTGGTCGGCAGAAGCGGGGAGACCCAGTACTTC
TRBJ2-3	TRBV11-3	-	TRBD2	CASSLRSSGRAGDTQYF	TGTGCCAGCAGCCTTAGGTCTAGCGGGAGGGCCGGTGATACGCAGTATTTT
TRBJ2-7	TRBV5-1	-	TRBD1	CASSLAPGQGNEQYF	TGCGCCAGCAGCTTGGCCCCCGGACAGGGGAACGAGCAGTACTTC
TRBJ2-2	TRBV4-3	-	TRBD1	CASSQESPTGTGGELFF	TGCGCCAGCAGCCAAGAAAGTCCGACAGGGACGGGCGGGGAGCTGTTTTTT
TRBJ2-3	TRBV7-3	-	TRBD1	CASSLYRDSITQYF	TGTGCCAGCAGCCTTTACCGGGACAGCATTACGCAGTATTTT
TRBJ1-1	TRBV10-3	-	TRBD1	CAITPGQGAEAFF	TGTGCCATCACCCCCGGACAGGGCGCTGAAGCTTTCTTT
TRBJ2-7	TRBV14	-	TRBD2	CASAQGTSGQQYF	TGTGCCAGCGCTCAGGGGACTAGCGGACAGCAGTACTTC